One sample yielded the 10 T cell receptor beta chains listed below, sequenced in a study of OX40 agonist ivuxolimab in advanced cancers. The data were produced by immunoSEQ multiplex PCR, yet TCRdb's version contains in-frame clones alone and is incomplete. The data contain 40,000 to 45,000 clones, approximately 90% of them singletons. The source was CD4+ or CD8+ T cells sorted from blood, collected in a trial of the OX40 agonist ivuxolimab. These TCRs come from an adult with an advanced solid tumor such as melanoma, head and neck, liver or kidney cancer.

The chain combines TRBV2 with TRBJ2-5; maybe TRBD1 (6 bases). The CDR3 runs 14 residues. CDR1 is SNHLY, CDR2 FYNNEI, per germline. V dropped 4 bases and J dropped 0 bases, with 9 bases sitting between them. The CDR3 sequence is CASSVDRYQETQYF. The DNA for the CDR3 is TGTGCCAGCAGTGTTGACAGGTACCAAGAGACCCAGTACTTC.

The sample holds one count of this clone. V and J are TRBV11-2 and TRBJ1-1; 9 positions agree with TRBD1. The CDR3 runs 15 residues. With V trimmed by 4 bases and J by 5 bases, 8 bases remained unmatched. Germline loops: CDR1 SGHAT, CDR2 FQNNGV. The CDR3, as DNA: TGTGCCAGCAGCTCACCCACGACAGGGGGAACTGAAGCTTTCTTT. Translating it yields CASSSPTTGGTEAFF.

This CDR3 is CASSQAGTGGIDTQYF. CDR3 in DNA: TGTGCCAGCAGCCAAGCCGGGACAGGGGGTATAGATACGCAGTATTTT. This chain uses TRBV14 with TRBJ2-3; 11 bases fit TRBD1. The trim removed 1 base at V and 5 bases at J, leaving 5 bases unmatched. Germline V lookup: CDR1 SGHDN, CDR2 FVKESK. The CDR3 covers 16 residues.

The chain employs TRBV7-3 and TRBJ1-1; D gene ambiguous. In germline, CDR1 is SGHTA, CDR2 FQGTGA. The CDR3 spans 16 residues. The V end was cut by 5 bases, the J end by 1 base, with 17 bases between. The CDR3 DNA sequence: TGTGCCAGCAGCCTAAGAAGGGTCGGGGAGAACACTGAAGCTTTCTTT. Its translation: CASSLRRVGENTEAFF.

This clone was detected a few times. The V gene is TRBV19, the J gene TRBJ1-5; D unresolved. Germline V CDR1 and CDR2: LNHDA, SQIVND (reference sequence). The CDR3 extends over 12 amino acids. V was shortened by 5 bases and J by 6 bases, with 8 bases between the two germline ends. The CDR3 nucleotides are TGTGCCAGTAGTTACCTCGGTCAGCCCCAGCATTTT. Protein sequence: CASSYLGQPQHF.

CDR3 sequence: CASSPVSGTYNEQFF. CDR3 in DNA: TGTGCCAGCAGCCCGGTTAGCGGGACCTACAATGAGCAGTTCTTC. The gene calls are TRBV7-6 and TRBJ2-1; TRBD2 matches at 8 bases. Trimming cost V 5 bases and J 2 bases; bases outside gene matches: 5. Germline assignment: CDR1 SGHVS and CDR2 FNYEAQ. This CDR3 is built from 15 residues.

The chain joins TRBV19 to TRBJ2-7, with 7 bases fitting TRBD2. The germline CDR1 and CDR2 sequences are LNHDA and SQIVND (reference sequence). The V gene end was trimmed by 4 bases and the J gene end by 1 base; junction bases not matched to a gene: 4. The CDR3 is 14 amino acids. CDR3 DNA: TGTGCCAGTAGTACCGCACTAGCGTCCTACGAGCAGTACTTC. Translation gives CASSTALASYEQYF.

The CDR3 loop reads CASSEDRVRGYEQYF. CDR3 nucleotides: TGTGCCAGCAGCGAAGACAGGGTGAGAGGGTACGAGCAGTACTTC. The chain links TRBV21-1 to TRBJ2-7; the table's D call TRBD1 went unverified against the DNA. TRBV21-1 is recorded as a pseudogene. This CDR3 contains 15 residues.

V gene TRBV28 combines with J gene TRBJ2-3; no definite D call. The CDR3 contains 13 residues. CDR1 is MDHEN, CDR2 SYDVKM, per germline. Trimming shortened V by 3 bases and J by 2 bases, and 6 bases separated the two germline ends. CDR3 region: CASSFGNTDTQYF. The CDR3 DNA follows: TGTGCCAGCAGTTTTGGCAACACAGATACGCAGTATTTT.

This rearrangement joins TRBV5-8 to TRBJ2-1; tentative D call: TRBD1 (6 bases). CDR1 SGHTS and CDR2 YDEGEE come from the germline V gene. The CDR3 runs 16 residues. The V end lost 4 bases, the J end lost 5 bases, and 19 bases lay between the germline ends. CDR3 region: CASSNPVGDINNEQFF. The DNA for the CDR3 is TGTGCCAGCAGCAATCCTGTCGGGGACATTAACAATGAGCAGTTCTTC.